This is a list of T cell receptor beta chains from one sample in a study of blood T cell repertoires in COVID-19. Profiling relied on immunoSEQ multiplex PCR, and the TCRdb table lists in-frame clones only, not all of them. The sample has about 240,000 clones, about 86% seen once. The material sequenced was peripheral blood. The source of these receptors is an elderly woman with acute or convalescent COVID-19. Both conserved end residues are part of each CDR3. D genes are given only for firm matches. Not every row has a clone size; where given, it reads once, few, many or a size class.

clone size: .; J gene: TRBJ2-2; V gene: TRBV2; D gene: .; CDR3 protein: CASSESRAGELFF; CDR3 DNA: TGTGCCAGCAGTGAAAGCCGGGCCGGGGAGCTGTTTTTT
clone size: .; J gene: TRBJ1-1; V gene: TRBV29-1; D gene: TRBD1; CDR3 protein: CSVERDRAPGTEAFF; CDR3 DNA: TGCAGCGTTGAAAGGGACAGGGCTCCGGGGACTGAAGCTTTCTTT
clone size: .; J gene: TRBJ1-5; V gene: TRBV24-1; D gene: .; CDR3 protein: CATSDAPSQPQHF; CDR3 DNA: TGTGCCACCAGTGATGCGCCGAGTCAGCCCCAGCATTTT
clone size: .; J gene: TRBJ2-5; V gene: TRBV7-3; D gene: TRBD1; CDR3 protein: CASSRTGGETQYF; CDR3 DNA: TGTGCCAGCAGCCGGACAGGCGGTGAGACCCAGTACTTC
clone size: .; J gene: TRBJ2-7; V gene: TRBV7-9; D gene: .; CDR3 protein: CASSLTGDRTYEQYF; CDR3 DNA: TGTGCCAGCAGCTTAACGGGGGACAGAACCTACGAGCAGTACTTC
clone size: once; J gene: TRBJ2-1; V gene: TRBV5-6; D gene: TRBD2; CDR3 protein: CASSQGLARDEQFF; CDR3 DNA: TGTGCCAGCAGCCAGGGACTAGCGAGGGATGAGCAGTTCTTC
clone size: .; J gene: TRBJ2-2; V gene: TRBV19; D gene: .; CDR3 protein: CASSILGGFTGELFF; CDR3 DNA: TGTGCCAGTAGTATATTAGGGGGATTCACCGGGGAGCTGTTTTTT
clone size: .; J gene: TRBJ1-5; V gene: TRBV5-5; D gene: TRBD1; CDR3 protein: CASTWTGGNQPQHF; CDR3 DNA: TGTGCCAGCACCTGGACAGGGGGGAATCAGCCCCAGCATTTT
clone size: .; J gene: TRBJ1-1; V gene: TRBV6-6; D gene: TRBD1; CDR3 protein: CASSYSDREISEAFF; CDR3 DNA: TGTGCCAGCAGTTACTCTGACAGGGAGATCAGTGAAGCTTTCTTT
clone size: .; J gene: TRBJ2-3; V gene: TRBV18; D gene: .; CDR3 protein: CASSPRQTSTDTQYF; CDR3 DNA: TGTGCCAGCTCACCAAGACAGACTAGCACAGATACGCAGTATTTT
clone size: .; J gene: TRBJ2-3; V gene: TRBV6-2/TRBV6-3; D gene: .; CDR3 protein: CASSYSDSDTQYF; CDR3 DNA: TGTGCCAGCAGTTACAGCGACTCAGATACGCAGTATTTT
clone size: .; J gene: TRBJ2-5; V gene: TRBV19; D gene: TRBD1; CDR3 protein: CASSFSGGQETQYF; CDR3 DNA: TGTGCCAGTAGTTTTTCAGGGGGACAAGAGACCCAGTACTTC
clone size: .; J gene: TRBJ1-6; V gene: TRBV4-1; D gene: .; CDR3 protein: CASSQGWGQNSPLHF; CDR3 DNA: TGCGCCAGCAGCCAAGGGTGGGGGCAAAATTCACCCCTCCACTTT
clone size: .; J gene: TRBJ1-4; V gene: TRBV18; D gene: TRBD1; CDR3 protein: CASSTEQAGGATNEKLFF; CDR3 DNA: TGTGCCAGCTCAACCGAACAAGCAGGGGGCGCAACTAATGAAAAACTGTTTTTT
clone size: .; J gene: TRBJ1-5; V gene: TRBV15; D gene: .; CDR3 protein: CATSRVGEWGPQHF; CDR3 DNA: TGTGCCACCAGCAGAGTAGGGGAATGGGGGCCCCAGCATTTT
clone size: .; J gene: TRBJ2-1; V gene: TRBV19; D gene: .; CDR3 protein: CASSISYNEQFF; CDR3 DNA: TGTGCCAGTAGCATTTCCTACAATGAGCAGTTCTTC
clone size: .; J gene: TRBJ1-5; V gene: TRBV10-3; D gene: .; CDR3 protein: CAISESVGGQPQHF; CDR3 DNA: TGTGCCATCAGTGAGTCGGTGGGAGGCCAGCCCCAGCATTTT
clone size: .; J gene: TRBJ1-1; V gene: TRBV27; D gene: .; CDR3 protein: CASNCLAGGGGMNTEAFF; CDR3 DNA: TGTGCCAGCAACTGTTTGGCGGGGGGGGGCGGGATGAACACTGAAGCTTTCTTT
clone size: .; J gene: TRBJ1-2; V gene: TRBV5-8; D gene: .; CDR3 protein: CASSLPFGGDYGYTF; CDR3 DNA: TGTGCCAGCAGCTTGCCGTTTGGGGGCGACTATGGCTACACCTTC
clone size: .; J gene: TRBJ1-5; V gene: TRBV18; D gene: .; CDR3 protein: CASSLLEDQPQHF; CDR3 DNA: TGTGCCAGCTCACTTCTCGAGGATCAGCCCCAGCATTTT
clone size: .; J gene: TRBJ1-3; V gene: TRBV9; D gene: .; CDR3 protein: CASSAFRAGNTIYF; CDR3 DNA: TGTGCCAGCAGCGCGTTCAGGGCTGGAAACACCATATATTTT
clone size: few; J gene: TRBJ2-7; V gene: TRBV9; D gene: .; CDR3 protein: CASKASAYEQYF; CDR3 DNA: TGTGCCAGCAAAGCTAGCGCCTACGAGCAGTACTTC
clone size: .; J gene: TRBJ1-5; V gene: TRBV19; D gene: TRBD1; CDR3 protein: CASSRQGSGEPQHF; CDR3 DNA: TGTGCCAGTAGCAGACAGGGGTCCGGGGAGCCCCAGCATTTT
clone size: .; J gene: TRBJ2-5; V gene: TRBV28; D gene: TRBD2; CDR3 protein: CASSYLAGGRETQYF; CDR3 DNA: TGTGCCAGCAGTTATCTAGCGGGGGGGCGGGAGACCCAGTACTTC
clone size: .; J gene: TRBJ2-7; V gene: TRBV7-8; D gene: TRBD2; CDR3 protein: CASSLARTSAPYEQYF; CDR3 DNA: TGTGCCAGCAGCTTAGCCAGGACTAGCGCTCCCTACGAGCAGTACTTC
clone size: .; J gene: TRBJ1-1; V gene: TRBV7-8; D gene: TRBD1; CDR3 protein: CASSIRQGQEAFF; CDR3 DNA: TGTGCCAGCAGCATAAGACAGGGCCAAGAAGCTTTCTTT
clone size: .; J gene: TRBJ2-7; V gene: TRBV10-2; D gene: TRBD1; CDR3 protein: CASSEPGTGYEQYF; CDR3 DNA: TGCGCCAGCAGTGAGCCGGGGACAGGCTACGAGCAGTACTTC
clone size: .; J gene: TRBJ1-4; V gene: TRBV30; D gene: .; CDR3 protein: CAWKSGNEKLFF; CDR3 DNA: TGTGCCTGGAAGTCGGGTAATGAAAAACTGTTTTTT
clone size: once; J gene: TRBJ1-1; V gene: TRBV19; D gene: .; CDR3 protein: CASRSGGGDTEAFF; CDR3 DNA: TGTGCCAGTAGGAGTGGGGGGGGAGACACTGAAGCTTTCTTT
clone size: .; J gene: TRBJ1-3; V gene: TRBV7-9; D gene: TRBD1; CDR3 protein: CASSSDRSAIYF; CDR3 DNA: TGTGCCAGCAGCTCGGACAGGTCTGCCATATATTTT
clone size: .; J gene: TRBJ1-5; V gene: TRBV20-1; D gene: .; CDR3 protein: CSAQGDQPQHF; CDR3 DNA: TGCAGTGCCCAAGGGGATCAGCCCCAGCATTTT
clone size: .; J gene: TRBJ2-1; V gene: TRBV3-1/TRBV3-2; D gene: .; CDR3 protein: CASSFFGGNEQFF; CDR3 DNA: TGTGCCAGCAGCTTTTTCGGGGGTAATGAGCAGTTCTTC
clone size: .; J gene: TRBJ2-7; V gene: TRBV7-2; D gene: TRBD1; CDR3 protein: CASSLGQAGYEQYF; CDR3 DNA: TGTGCCAGCAGCTTGGGACAGGCGGGCTACGAGCAGTACTTC
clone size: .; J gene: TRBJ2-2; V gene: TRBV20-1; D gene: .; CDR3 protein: CSASPLRVGTGELFF; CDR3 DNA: TGCAGTGCTAGTCCCCTGAGGGTGGGCACCGGGGAGCTGTTTTTT
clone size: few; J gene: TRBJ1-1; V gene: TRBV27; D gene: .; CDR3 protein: CASSLNPSGGTEAFF; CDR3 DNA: TGTGCCAGCAGTTTAAACCCCTCAGGTGGCACTGAAGCTTTCTTT
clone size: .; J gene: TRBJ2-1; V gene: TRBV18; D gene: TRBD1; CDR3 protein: CASSPGQGNYNEQFF; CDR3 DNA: TGTGCCAGCTCACCCGGACAGGGAAACTACAATGAGCAGTTCTTC
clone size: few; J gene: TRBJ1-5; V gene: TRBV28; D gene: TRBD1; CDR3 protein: CASSIGQGAGNQPQHF; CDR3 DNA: TGTGCCAGCAGTATCGGACAGGGGGCAGGCAATCAGCCCCAGCATTTT
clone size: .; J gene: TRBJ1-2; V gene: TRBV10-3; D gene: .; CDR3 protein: CAISESSQINGYTF; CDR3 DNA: TGTGCCATCAGTGAGTCCAGTCAGATCAATGGCTACACCTTC
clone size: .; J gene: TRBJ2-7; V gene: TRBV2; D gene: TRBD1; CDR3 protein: CASTGTGNHEQYF; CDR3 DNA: TGTGCCAGCACCGGGACAGGGAACCACGAGCAGTACTTC
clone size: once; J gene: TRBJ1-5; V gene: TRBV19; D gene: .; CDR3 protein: CASSLLGNQPQHF; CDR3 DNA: TGTGCCAGTAGTTTACTAGGGAATCAGCCCCAGCATTTT
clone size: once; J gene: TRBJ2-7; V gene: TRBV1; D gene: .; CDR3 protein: CTSSHSQAVSTYEQYF; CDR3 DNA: TGCACCAGCAGCCACTCACAGGCCGTCTCAACCTACGAGCAGTACTTC
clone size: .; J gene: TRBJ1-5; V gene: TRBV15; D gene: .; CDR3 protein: CATSRERGMGNQPQHF; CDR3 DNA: TGTGCCACCAGCAGAGAAAGGGGAATGGGCAATCAGCCCCAGCATTTT
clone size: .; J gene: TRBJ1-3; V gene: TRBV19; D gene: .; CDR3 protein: CASSMDNAGNTIYF; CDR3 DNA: TGTGCCAGTAGTATGGACAACGCTGGAAACACCATATATTTT
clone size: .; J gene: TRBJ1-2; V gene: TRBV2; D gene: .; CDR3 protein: CASSETQYLGGYTF; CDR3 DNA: TGTGCCAGCAGTGAAACACAGTATCTTGGTGGCTACACCTTC
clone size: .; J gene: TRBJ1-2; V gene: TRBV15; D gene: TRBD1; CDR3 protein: CATSRRPAGTGVYGYTF; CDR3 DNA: TGTGCCACCAGCAGAAGGCCTGCGGGGACAGGGGTTTATGGCTACACCTTC